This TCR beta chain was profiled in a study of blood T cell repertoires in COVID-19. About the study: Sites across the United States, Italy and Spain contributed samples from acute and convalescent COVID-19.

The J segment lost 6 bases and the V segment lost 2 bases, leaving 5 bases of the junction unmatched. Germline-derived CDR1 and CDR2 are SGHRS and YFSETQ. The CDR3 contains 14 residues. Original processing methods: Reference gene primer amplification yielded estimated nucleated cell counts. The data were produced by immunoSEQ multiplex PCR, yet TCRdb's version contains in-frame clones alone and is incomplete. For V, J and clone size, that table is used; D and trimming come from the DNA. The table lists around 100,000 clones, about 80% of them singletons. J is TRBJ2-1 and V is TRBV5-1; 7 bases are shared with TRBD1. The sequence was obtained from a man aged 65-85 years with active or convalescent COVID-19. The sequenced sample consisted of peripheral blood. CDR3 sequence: CASSLRGPTNEQFF. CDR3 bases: TGCGCCAGCAGCTTAAGGGGGCCTACCAATGAGCAGTTCTTC. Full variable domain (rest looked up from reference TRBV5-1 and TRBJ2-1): KAGVTQTPRYLIKTRGQQVTLSCSPISGHRSVSWYQQTPGQGLQFLFEYFSETQRNKGNFPGRFSGRQFSNSRSEMNVSTLELGDSALYLCASSLRGPTNEQFFGPGTRLTVL.